The rows below give T cell receptor beta chains drawn from one sample of a study of blood T cell repertoires in COVID-19. The assay was immunoSEQ multiplex PCR, and TCRdb's table has in-frame clones only and misses some. The data contain 250,000 to 300,000 clones, roughly 90% of them singletons. Sequencing was performed on peripheral blood. The receptors were gathered from a woman between 45 and 65 years old who had recovered from COVID-19. The CDR3 runs from the conserved cysteine through the conserved F or W. Each record gives: V gene, D gene, clone size, J gene, CDR3 protein, CDR3 DNA. The D gene is left open where the match is weak. The size of a clone is reported for some rows only, either as once, few or many, or as a class for expanded clones.

TRBV4-2	TRBD2	NA	TRBJ2-2	CASSPVAGVGTGELFF	TGTGCCAGCAGCCCCGTGGCGGGGGTCGGCACCGGGGAGCTGTTTTTT
TRBV11-2	NA	NA	TRBJ2-5	CASSLVSGWETQYF	TGTGCCAGCAGCTTAGTGTCGGGTTGGGAGACCCAGTACTTC
TRBV30	TRBD2	NA	TRBJ2-2	CAWSATTSGTHTGELFF	TGTGCCTGGAGTGCCACGACTAGCGGGACCCACACCGGGGAGCTGTTTTTT
TRBV5-4	NA	NA	TRBJ2-1	CASSLRVNEQFF	TGTGCCAGCAGCCTGAGGGTGAATGAGCAGTTCTTC
TRBV19	NA	NA	TRBJ1-5	CASSLGQGSNQPQHF	TGTGCCAGTAGTCTGGGTCAGGGAAGTAATCAGCCCCAGCATTTT
TRBV2	NA	once	TRBJ1-2	CASSLTAYGYTF	TGTGCCAGCAGTTTGACAGCCTATGGCTACACCTTC
TRBV18	NA	once	TRBJ1-1	CASSPFYKNTEAFF	TGTGCCAGCTCACCATTCTATAAGAACACTGAAGCTTTCTTT
TRBV4-2	TRBD2	NA	TRBJ2-3	CASSQDTSGYYTDTQYF	TGTGCCAGCAGCCAAGACACTAGCGGGTACTACACAGATACGCAGTATTTT
TRBV4-2	NA	NA	TRBJ2-1	CASSQDRDSPYNEQFF	TGTGCCAGCAGCCAAGATCGAGACTCACCCTACAATGAGCAGTTCTTC
TRBV11-2	TRBD2	few	TRBJ2-3	CASSLTYLAGGTRDTQYF	TGTGCCAGCAGCTTAACATACTTAGCGGGAGGAACTAGAGATACGCAGTATTTT
TRBV5-1	NA	NA	TRBJ2-7	CASSFQGGSYEQYF	TGCGCCAGCAGCTTTCAGGGAGGCTCCTACGAGCAGTACTTC
TRBV15	NA	once	TRBJ2-5	CATSRMKAAPRRGLTPTRSQYF	TGTGCCACCAGCAGGATGAAGGCGGCGCCCCGGAGGGGATTAACTCCAACCAGGTCCCAGTACTTC
TRBV9	TRBD2	NA	TRBJ2-3	CASSVRPSGGQADTQYF	TGTGCCAGCAGCGTCAGGCCTAGCGGGGGGCAAGCAGATACGCAGTATTTT